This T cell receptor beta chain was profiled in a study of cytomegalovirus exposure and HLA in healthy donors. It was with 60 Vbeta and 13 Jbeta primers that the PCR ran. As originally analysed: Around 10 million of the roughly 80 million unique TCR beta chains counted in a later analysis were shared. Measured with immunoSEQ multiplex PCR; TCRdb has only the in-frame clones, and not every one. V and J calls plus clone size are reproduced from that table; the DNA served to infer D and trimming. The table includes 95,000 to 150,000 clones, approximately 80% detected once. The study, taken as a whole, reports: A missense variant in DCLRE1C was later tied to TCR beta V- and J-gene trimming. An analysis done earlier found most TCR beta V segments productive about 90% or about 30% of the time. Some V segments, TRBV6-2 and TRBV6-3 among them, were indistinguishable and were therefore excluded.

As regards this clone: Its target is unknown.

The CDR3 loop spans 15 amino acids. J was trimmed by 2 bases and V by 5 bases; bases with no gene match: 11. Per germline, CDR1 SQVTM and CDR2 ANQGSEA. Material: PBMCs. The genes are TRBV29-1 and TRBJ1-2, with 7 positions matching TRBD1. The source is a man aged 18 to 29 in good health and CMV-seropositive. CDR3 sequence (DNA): TGCAGCGTTAACCGGGACAGTTTTGACAACTATGGCTACACCTTC. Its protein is CSVNRDSFDNYGYTF.